This T cell receptor (beta chain) was retrieved from a study of brain T cells in children with intractable seizures. In the case of this clone: Its target is unknown.

Sequencing was limited to surgery cases with top T cell transcript signatures in brain tissue. Patients received at least one anti-epileptic drug before surgery. The V segment lost 5 bases and the J segment 8 bases; nucleotides outside the gene matches: 8. The CDR3 spans 13 residues. From germline, CDR1 is SGHTA and CDR2 FQGTGA. Study observations and caveats: HCMV serostatus was not known, and viral specificity came from CDR3 similarity only. Absence of clones before surgery may stem from lower sequencing depth.

The table came from immunoSEQ multiplex PCR; TCRdb's copy has only in-frame clones and leaves some out. The sample yields 50,000 to 80,000 clones, roughly 95% seen once. The clonotype comes from a boy less than two years old with focal cortical dysplasia and intractable seizures. The chain links TRBV7-3 to TRBJ1-2; TRBD1 aligns across 7 bases. The sequencing here drew on peripheral blood, taken at surgery. CDR3 in DNA: TGTGCCAGCAGCCCGACAGGGACATCGGGCTACACCTTC. It translates to CASSPTGTSGYTF.